Listed below are T cell receptor beta chains from one sample, sequenced in a study of T cell changes during pregnancy in multiple sclerosis. Clones were read by immunoSEQ multiplex PCR, and TCRdb kept only the in-frame ones, dropping some. The sample contains roughly 100,000 clones, 92% of which appear only once. The sample was peripheral blood, taken after pregnancy. The receptor source for this set is a female donor with multiple sclerosis, enrolled in a pregnancy study. CDR3s include the opening cysteine and the closing phenylalanine or tryptophan. The order of the fields is clone size, J gene, V gene, D gene, CDR3 DNA, CDR3 protein. A D gene is named only where the DNA matches it firmly. The size field is filled for only some rows; it gives once, few, many or a size class.

- TRBJ1-3 TRBV28 - TGTGCCAGCAGTCCTTTCAGGGGATTTGGAAACACCATATATTTT CASSPFRGFGNTIYF
- TRBJ2-5 TRBV5-4 TRBD2 TGTGCCAGCAGCACGCGGGGGGAGACCCAGTACTTC CASSTRGETQYF
- TRBJ2-7 TRBV15 TRBD1 TGTGCCACCAGCAGAGATCTTGGGACAGGGTTTCTCTACGAGCAGTACTTC CATSRDLGTGFLYEQYF
- TRBJ2-4 TRBV15 TRBD2 TGTGCCACCAGCAGAGTTCCAACGGGGGGCAAAAACATTCAGTACTTC CATSRVPTGGKNIQYF
- TRBJ2-7 TRBV7-8 TRBD1 TGTGCCAGCAGCTTAGGGACAGGTTTCTCTCTAAACTACGAGCAGTACTTC CASSLGTGFSLNYEQYF
- TRBJ2-5 TRBV18 TRBD2 TGTGCCAGCTCACCGGGACTAGCGGGGGGAAACGCTTTGGAGACCCAGTACTTC CASSPGLAGGNALETQYF
- TRBJ2-5 TRBV4-3 TRBD2 TGCGCCAGCAGCCAAGAGCGGGGGGCGGGTCCGCGGGAGACCCAGTACTTC CASSQERGAGPRETQYF
- TRBJ1-5 TRBV27 TRBD1 TGTGCCAGCAGTCCCTCCCTGGACAGGGGTCAGCCCCAGCATTTT CASSPSLDRGQPQHF
- TRBJ2-4 TRBV9 - TGTGCCAGCAGCGTAGCTGGGGTCGGGGGGCTTGGCATTCAGTACTTC CASSVAGVGGLGIQYF
- TRBJ1-3 TRBV5-5 TRBD1 TGTGCCAGCAGCTTGGACCGGGACAGGGACGTATTGTCTGGAAACACCATATATTTT CASSLDRDRDVLSGNTIYF
- TRBJ2-5 TRBV5-1 - TGCGCCAGCAGCTTGGCAGGGGAGGGGACCCAGTACTTC CASSLAGEGTQYF
- TRBJ2-1 TRBV7-2 TRBD2 TGTGCCAGCAGCTTACGACGGGGGGGCCAGGGTGAGCAGTTCTTC CASSLRRGGQGEQFF
- TRBJ1-1 TRBV2 - TGTGCCAGCTTCCAGATTGAAGCTTTCTTT CASFQIEAFF
- TRBJ1-1 TRBV7-2 TRBD1 TGTGCCAGCAGCTTGACAGGGTTGACTGAAGCTTTCTTT CASSLTGLTEAFF
- TRBJ2-3 TRBV5-8 TRBD1 TGTGCCAGCAGCTTGGAGGGACAGGGCACAGATACGCAGTATTTT CASSLEGQGTDTQYF
- TRBJ2-7 TRBV18 - TGTGCCAGCTCACGTGAGCCCCTAGCTATTAGCGAGCAGTACTTC CASSREPLAISEQYF
- TRBJ2-1 TRBV9 TRBD2 TGTGCCAGCAGCTCGGGGGGGAATGAGCAGTTCTTC CASSSGGNEQFF
- TRBJ2-2 TRBV4-3 TRBD2 TGCGCCAGCAGCCAAGACTTAGCGGGGGGGGCCGGGGAGCTGTTTTTT CASSQDLAGGAGELFF
- TRBJ2-7 TRBV5-4 TRBD1 TGTGCCAGCAGCTTGGCGGGACAGACGTCTACCTACGAGCAGTACTTC CASSLAGQTSTYEQYF
- TRBJ2-7 TRBV6-5 - TGTGCCAGCAGTTACTCCTTAGGGAGCTCCTACGAGCAGTACTTC CASSYSLGSSYEQYF
once TRBJ1-1 TRBV5-1 - TGCGCCAGCAGTTGGGGCTCTGAAGCTTTCTTT CASSWGSEAFF
- TRBJ2-3 TRBV5-4 TRBD1 TGTGCCAGCAGCTTGCAGGGGGTTGGCACAGATACGCAGTATTTT CASSLQGVGTDTQYF
- TRBJ1-5 TRBV27 TRBD1 TGTGCCAGCAGTTCCGGGACAGGGCCCCAGCCCCAGCATTTT CASSSGTGPQPQHF
- TRBJ1-1 TRBV7-2 - TGTGCCAGCAGCTTAGACAGGATGAACACTGAAGCTTTCTTT CASSLDRMNTEAFF
- TRBJ2-1 TRBV28 TRBD2 TGTGCCAGCCGGCGGGAGAACTCTTACAATGAGCAGTTCTTC CASRRENSYNEQFF
- TRBJ2-1 TRBV7-9 TRBD1 TGTGCCAGCAGCTTAGTGCGGGACAGGGCCCGTGATGAGCAGTTCTTC CASSLVRDRARDEQFF
- TRBJ2-1 TRBV7-3 TRBD2 TGTGCCAGCAGCTTAAACCCTACGGGGGGGAGAAGGGGTGAGCAGTTCTTC CASSLNPTGGRRGEQFF
- TRBJ1-2 TRBV29-1 TRBD1 TGCAGCGTTGGGGACAGCGGCATCTATGGCTACACCTTC CSVGDSGIYGYTF
- TRBJ2-2 TRBV19 TRBD2 TGTGCCAGTAGTCACGGCCGACCCCCGGGACTAGCGGCCGACACCGGGGAGCTGTTTTTT CASSHGRPPGLAADTGELFF
- TRBJ2-7 TRBV30 TRBD2 TGTGCCTCCCAGAGGGGAGGGGCATCTAGGGAGCAGTACTTC CASQRGGASREQYF
- TRBJ2-5 TRBV7-3 TRBD2 TGTGCCAGCAGTTCCGCCCCGGGGGGATTAGAGGAGACCCAGTACTTC CASSSAPGGLEETQYF
- TRBJ2-7 TRBV5-1 - TGCGCCAGCAGCTTGGCGGTCTCCTACGAGCAGTACTTC CASSLAVSYEQYF
many TRBJ2-7 TRBV6-1 TRBD1 TGTGCCAGCAGTGACGGACAGGTTTTCGAGCAGTACTTC CASSDGQVFEQYF
- TRBJ1-5 TRBV19 TRBD1 TGTGCCAGTAGTATAGTCAAGACAGGGCGACAGCCCCAGCATTTT CASSIVKTGRQPQHF
- TRBJ2-1 TRBV6-7 - TGTGCCAGCCCCCTCCCTGACTATAACAATGAGCAGTTCTTC CASPLPDYNNEQFF
- TRBJ1-6 TRBV19 - TGTGCCAGTAGTATTAACCGAGAGGCACCCCTCCACTTT CASSINREAPLHF
- TRBJ2-1 TRBV5-1 - TGCGCCAGCAGCTTAGGGGACATAAACAATGAGCAGTTCTTC CASSLGDINNEQFF
- TRBJ2-3 TRBV29-1 TRBD2 TGCAGCGTATTTAGCGGGAGAACAGATACGCAGTATTTT CSVFSGRTDTQYF
- TRBJ2-1 TRBV27 TRBD2 TGTGCCAGCAGTTCGGGTAGCGGGAGTCCCTACAATGAGCAGTTCTTC CASSSGSGSPYNEQFF
- TRBJ2-3 TRBV7-2 - TGTGCCAGCAGCTTAGGCCTAGCTGCAGATACGCAGTATTTT CASSLGLAADTQYF
- TRBJ2-3 TRBV27 - TGTGCCAGCACTATCTCCTTAGCCTCAGATACGCAGTATTTT CASTISLASDTQYF
- TRBJ2-2 TRBV9 - TGTGCCAGCAGCGTAGCAGGGTACGGCACCGGGGAGCTGTTTTTT CASSVAGYGTGELFF
- TRBJ2-7 TRBV27 TRBD2 TGTGCCAGCAGTCCGCTAACTAGCGGGAGGAGGTCCTACGAGCAGTACTTC CASSPLTSGRRSYEQYF
- TRBJ2-3 TRBV28 - TGTGCCAGCAGTTTATTTGGCGGGTTCACCACAGATACGCAGTATTTT CASSLFGGFTTDTQYF
- TRBJ2-1 TRBV5-1 TRBD2 TGCGCCAGCAGCATCCGGGACTACTTGTTCTTC CASSIRDYLFF
once TRBJ1-4 TRBV5-1 - TGCGCCAGCAGCTTAGTGGGGGCGGATGAAAAACTGTTTTTT CASSLVGADEKLFF
- TRBJ1-1 TRBV9 - TGTGCCAGCAGCGCAGTCGGAGTGATGAACACTGAAGCTTTCTTT CASSAVGVMNTEAFF
- TRBJ2-5 TRBV11-2 - TGTGCCAGCAGCTTACGTATTAAAGAGACCCAGTACTTC CASSLRIKETQYF
once TRBJ2-1 TRBV19 TRBD2 TGTGCCAGTCTTACCCGGACTAGCGGGGGGTACAATGAGCAGTTCTTC CASLTRTSGGYNEQFF
- TRBJ2-1 TRBV4-1 TRBD2 TGCGCCAGCAGCCTCCAAGCGGGGGTTTACAATGAGCAGTTCTTC CASSLQAGVYNEQFF
- TRBJ1-6 TRBV5-4 TRBD1 TGTGCCAGCAGCTTACCGGGACAGGACTATTCACCCCTCCACTTT CASSLPGQDYSPLHF